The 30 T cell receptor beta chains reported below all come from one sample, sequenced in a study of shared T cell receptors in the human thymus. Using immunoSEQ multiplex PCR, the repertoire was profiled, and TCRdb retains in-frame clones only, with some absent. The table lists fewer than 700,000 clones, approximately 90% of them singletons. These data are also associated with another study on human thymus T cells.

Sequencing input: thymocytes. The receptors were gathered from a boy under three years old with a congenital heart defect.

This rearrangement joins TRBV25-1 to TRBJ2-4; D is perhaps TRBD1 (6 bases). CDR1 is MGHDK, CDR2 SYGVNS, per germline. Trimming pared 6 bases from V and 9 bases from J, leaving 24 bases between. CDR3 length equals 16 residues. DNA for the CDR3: TGTGCCAGCAGCCAACAGGGACCAAAGACCAAATGCATTCAGTACTTC. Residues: CASSQQGPKTKCIQYF.

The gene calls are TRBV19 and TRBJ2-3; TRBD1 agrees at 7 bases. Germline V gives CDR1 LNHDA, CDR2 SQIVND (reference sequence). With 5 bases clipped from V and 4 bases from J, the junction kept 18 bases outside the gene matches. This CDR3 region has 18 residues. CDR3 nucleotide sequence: TGTGCCAGTAGTTCTACAGGGGATGTAACCACAGGGCCAGATACGCAGTATTTT. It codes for CASSSTGDVTTGPDTQYF.

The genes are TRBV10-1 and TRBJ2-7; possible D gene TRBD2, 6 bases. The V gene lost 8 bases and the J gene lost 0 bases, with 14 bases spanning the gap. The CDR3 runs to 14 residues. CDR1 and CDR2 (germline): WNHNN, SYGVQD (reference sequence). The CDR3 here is CASSAGRDSYEQYF. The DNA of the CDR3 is TGCGCCAGCTCGGCGGGGCGGGACTCCTACGAGCAGTACTTC.

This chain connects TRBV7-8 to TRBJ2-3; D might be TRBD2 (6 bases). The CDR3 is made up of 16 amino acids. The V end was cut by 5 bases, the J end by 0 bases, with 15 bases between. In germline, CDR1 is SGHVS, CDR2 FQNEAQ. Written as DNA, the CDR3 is TGTGCCAGCAGCCCACCCGCGGGGTTTAGCACAGATACGCAGTATTTT. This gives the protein CASSPPAGFSTDTQYF.

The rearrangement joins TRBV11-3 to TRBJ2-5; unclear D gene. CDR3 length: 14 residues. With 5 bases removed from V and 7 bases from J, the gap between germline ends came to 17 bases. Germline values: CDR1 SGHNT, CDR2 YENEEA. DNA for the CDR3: TGTGCCAGCAGCGCCGGAGCCTGGCCGGGGACCCAGTACTTC. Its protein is CASSAGAWPGTQYF.

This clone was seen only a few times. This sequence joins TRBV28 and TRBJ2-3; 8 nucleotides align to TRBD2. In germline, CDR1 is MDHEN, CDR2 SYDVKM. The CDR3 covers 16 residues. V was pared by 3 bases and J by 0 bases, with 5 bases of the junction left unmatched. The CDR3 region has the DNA TGTGCCAGCAGTTTTCGGGAGGGGCTAAGCACAGATACGCAGTATTTT. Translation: CASSFREGLSTDTQYF.

The CDR3 reads CASSQVLRGPGNTIYF. In DNA, the CDR3 is TGCGCCAGCAGCCAAGTGCTCAGGGGGCCGGGAAACACCATATATTTT. The chain has TRBV4-3 and TRBJ1-3; 8 positions match TRBD1. Unmatched junction bases numbered 6, after V lost 1 base and J lost 4 bases. Germline CDR1 and CDR2: LGHNA and YSLEER. This CDR3 contains 16 residues.

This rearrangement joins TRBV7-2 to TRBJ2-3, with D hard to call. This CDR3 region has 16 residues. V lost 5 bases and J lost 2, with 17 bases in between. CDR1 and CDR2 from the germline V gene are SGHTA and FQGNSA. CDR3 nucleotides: TGTGCCAGCAGCGCAGAAGAGCGCCCAGACACAGATACGCAGTATTTT. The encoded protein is CASSAEERPDTDTQYF.

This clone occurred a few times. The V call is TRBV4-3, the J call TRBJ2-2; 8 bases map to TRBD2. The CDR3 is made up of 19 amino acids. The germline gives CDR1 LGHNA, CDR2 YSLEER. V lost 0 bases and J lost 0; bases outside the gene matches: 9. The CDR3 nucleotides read TGCGCCAGCAGCCAAGATGTTACTAGCGGCCATACGAACACCGGGGAGCTGTTTTTT. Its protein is CASSQDVTSGHTNTGELFF.

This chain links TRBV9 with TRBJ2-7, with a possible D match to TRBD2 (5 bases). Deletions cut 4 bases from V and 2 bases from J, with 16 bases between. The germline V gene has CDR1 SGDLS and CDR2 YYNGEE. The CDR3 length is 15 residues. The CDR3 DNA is TGTGCCAGCAGCCCCCGTGGTAGCGACCCCTACGAGCAGTACTTC. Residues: CASSPRGSDPYEQYF.

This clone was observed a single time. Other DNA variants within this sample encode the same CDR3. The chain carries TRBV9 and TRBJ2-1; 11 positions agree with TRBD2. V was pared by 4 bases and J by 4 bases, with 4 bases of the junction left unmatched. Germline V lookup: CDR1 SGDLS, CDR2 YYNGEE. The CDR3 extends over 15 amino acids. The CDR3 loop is CASSPRTSGYNEQFF. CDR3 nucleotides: TGTGCCAGCAGCCCGAGGACTAGCGGGTACAATGAGCAGTTCTTC.

CDR3 loop: CASSESREGLYEQYF. CDR3 DNA sequence: TGTGCCAGCAGTGAATCGCGGGAGGGCCTCTACGAGCAGTACTTC. The chain links TRBV25-1 to TRBJ2-7, with TRBD2 matching over 9 bases. CDR1 and CDR2 from the germline V gene are MGHDK and SYGVNS. This CDR3 is 15 amino acids long. The V segment lost 1 base and the J segment 3 bases; nucleotides outside the gene matches: 4.

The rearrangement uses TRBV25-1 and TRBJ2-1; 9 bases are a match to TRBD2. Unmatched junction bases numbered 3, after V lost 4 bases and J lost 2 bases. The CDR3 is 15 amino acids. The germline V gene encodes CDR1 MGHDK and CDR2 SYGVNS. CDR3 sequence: CASSGSGSPYNEQFF. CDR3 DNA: TGTGCCAGCAGTGGTAGCGGGAGTCCCTACAATGAGCAGTTCTTC.

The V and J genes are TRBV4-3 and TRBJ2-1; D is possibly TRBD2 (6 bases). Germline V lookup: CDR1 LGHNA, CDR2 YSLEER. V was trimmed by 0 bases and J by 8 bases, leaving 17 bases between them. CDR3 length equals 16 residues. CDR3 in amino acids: CASSQEFGGVVDEQFF. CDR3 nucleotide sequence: TGCGCCAGCAGCCAAGAATTTGGCGGGGTAGTCGATGAGCAGTTCTTC.

The CDR3 loop is CASSSLQGVNTGELFF. The CDR3 coding sequence is TGTGCCAGCAGCTCCTTACAGGGGGTAAACACCGGGGAGCTGTTTTTT. This chain uses TRBV7-2 with TRBJ2-2; TRBD1 matches 8 bases. There are 16 residues in the CDR3. Germline CDR1 is SGHTA and CDR2 is FQGNSA. J gave up 2 bases and V 4 bases, and 6 bases lay outside the gene matches.

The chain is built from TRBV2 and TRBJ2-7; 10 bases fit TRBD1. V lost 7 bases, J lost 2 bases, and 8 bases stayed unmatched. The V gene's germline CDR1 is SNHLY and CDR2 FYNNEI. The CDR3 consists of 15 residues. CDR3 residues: CASIPGQGRTYEQYF. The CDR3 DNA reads TGTGCCAGCATCCCGGGACAGGGGAGAACCTACGAGCAGTACTTC.

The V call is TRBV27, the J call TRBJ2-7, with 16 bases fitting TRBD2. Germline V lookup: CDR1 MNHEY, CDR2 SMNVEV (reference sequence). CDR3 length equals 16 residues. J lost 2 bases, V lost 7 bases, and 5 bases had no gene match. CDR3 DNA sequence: TGTGCCAGCAAGGGACTAGCGGGAGGGAGAACCTACGAGCAGTACTTC. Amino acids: CASKGLAGGRTYEQYF.

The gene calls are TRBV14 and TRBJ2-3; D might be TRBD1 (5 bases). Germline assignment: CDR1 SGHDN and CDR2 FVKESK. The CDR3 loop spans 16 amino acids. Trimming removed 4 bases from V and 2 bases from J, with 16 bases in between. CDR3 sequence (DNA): TGTGCCAGCAGCCCTCCAAAGGGGCTGTTCACAGATACGCAGTATTTT. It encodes CASSPPKGLFTDTQYF.

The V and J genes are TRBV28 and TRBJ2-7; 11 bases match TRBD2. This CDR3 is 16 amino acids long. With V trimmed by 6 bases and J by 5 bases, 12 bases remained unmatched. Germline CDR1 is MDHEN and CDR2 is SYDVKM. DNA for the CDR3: TGTGCCAGCAGGTCCGATTGGACTAGCGGGTTGCACGAGCAGTACTTC. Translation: CASRSDWTSGLHEQYF.

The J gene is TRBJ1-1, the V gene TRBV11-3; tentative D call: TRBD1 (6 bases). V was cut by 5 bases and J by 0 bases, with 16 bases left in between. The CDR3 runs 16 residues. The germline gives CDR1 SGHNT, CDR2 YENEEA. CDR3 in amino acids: CASSPLEGHLNTEAFF. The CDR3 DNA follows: TGTGCCAGCAGCCCGCTAGAGGGACATCTGAACACTGAAGCTTTCTTT.

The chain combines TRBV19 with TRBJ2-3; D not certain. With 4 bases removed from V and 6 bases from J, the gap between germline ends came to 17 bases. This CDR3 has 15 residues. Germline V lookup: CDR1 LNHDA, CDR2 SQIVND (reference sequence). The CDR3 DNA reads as TGTGCCAGTAGTAACTCGGGTGGAACGAGTGATACGCAGTATTTT. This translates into CASSNSGGTSDTQYF.

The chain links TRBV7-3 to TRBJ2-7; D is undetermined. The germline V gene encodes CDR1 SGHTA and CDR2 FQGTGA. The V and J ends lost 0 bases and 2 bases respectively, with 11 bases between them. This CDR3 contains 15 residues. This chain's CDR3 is CASSLTRLVTYEQYF. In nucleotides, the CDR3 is TGTGCCAGCAGCTTAACGAGGCTAGTAACCTACGAGCAGTACTTC.

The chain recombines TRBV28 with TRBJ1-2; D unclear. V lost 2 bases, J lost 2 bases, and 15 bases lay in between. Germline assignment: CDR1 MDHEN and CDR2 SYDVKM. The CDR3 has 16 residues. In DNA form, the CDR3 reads TGTGCCAGCAGTTTAAATGAGGAGGGTCCCAACTATGGCTACACCTTC. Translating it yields CASSLNEEGPNYGYTF.

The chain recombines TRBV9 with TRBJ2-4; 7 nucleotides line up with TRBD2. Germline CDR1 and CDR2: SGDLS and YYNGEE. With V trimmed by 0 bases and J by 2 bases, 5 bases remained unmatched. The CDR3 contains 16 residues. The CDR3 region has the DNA TGTGCCAGCAGCGTAGAAGGTAGCGGGTCCAAAAACATTCAGTACTTC. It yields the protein CASSVEGSGSKNIQYF.

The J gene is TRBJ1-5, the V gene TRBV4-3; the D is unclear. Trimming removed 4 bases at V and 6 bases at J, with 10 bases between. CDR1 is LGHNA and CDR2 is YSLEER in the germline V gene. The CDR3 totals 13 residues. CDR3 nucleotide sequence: TGCGCCAGCAGCCTCATGTATAGTCAGCCCCAGCATTTT. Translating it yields CASSLMYSQPQHF.

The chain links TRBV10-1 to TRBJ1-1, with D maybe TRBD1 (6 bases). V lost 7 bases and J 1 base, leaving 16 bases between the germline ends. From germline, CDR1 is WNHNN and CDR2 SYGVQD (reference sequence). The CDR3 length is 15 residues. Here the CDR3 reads CASTPGGGRNTEAFF. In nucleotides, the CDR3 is TGCGCCAGCACTCCTGGCGGGGGGCGGAACACTGAAGCTTTCTTT.

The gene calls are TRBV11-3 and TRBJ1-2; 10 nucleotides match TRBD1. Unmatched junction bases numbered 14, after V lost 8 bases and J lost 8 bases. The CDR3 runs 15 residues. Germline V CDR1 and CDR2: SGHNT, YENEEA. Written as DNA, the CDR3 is TGTGCCAGCTCCTTCGCCGGGACAGGGGTTCGGGGCTACACCTTC. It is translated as CASSFAGTGVRGYTF.

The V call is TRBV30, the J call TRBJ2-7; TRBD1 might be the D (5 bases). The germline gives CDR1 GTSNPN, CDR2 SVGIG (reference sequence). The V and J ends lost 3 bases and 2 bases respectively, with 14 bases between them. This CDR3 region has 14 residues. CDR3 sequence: CAWRGPTVTYEQYF. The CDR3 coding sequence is TGTGCCTGGAGGGGTCCGACAGTGACCTACGAGCAGTACTTC.

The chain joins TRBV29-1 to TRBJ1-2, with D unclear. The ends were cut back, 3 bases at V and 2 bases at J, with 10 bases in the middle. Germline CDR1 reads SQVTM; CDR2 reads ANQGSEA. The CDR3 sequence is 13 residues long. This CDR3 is CSVEKTGNYGYTF. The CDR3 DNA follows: TGCAGCGTTGAGAAAACCGGGAACTATGGCTACACCTTC.

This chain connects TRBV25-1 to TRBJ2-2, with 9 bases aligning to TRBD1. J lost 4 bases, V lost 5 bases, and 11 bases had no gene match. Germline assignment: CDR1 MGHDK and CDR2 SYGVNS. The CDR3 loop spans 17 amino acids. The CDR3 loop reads CASSPRGTGNGTGELFF. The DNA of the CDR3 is TGTGCCAGCAGTCCCCGAGGGACAGGGAATGGCACCGGGGAGCTGTTTTTT.